These 21 T cell receptor beta chains share one sample of origin, sequenced in a study of blood T cell repertoires in COVID-19. Assay used: immunoSEQ multiplex PCR; TCRdb lists only in-frame clones, some missing. The table lists 35,000 to 45,000 clones, around nine tenths of them singletons. Sequencing was done on a sample of peripheral blood. These receptors all come from a human donor in a cohort sampled during active COVID-19.

This clone was seen only a few times. The J gene is TRBJ2-7, the V gene TRBV19; unclear D gene. The CDR3 has 11 residues. Germline CDR1 reads LNHDA; CDR2 reads SQIVND (reference sequence). V lost 7 bases and J 4 bases, leaving 8 bases between the germline ends. The CDR3 DNA sequence: TGTGCCAGTACAGACTCTTACGAGCAGTACTTC. Residues: CASTDSYEQYF.

This clone has a single count. CDR3 in amino acids: CATSDSWGGKENIQYF. Written as DNA, the CDR3 is TGTGCCACCAGTGATTCGTGGGGGGGGAAAGAAAACATTCAGTACTTC. This sequence joins TRBV24-1 and TRBJ2-4, with 7 bases identical to TRBD2. CDR1 KGHDR and CDR2 SFDVKD come from the germline V gene. J lost 5 bases, V lost 2 bases, and 8 bases had no gene match. The CDR3 contains 16 residues.

The chain joins TRBV19 to TRBJ2-1; TRBD2 agrees at 13 bases. The germline V gene encodes CDR1 LNHDA and CDR2 SQIVND (reference sequence). The CDR3 consists of 16 residues. Trimming took 6 bases from V and 4 from J; bases not matched to a gene: 6. The CDR3 sequence: CASSKLAGGPYNEQFF. For the CDR3, the DNA is TGTGCCAGTAGCAAACTAGCGGGGGGGCCATACAATGAGCAGTTCTTC.

The rearrangement joins TRBV7-2 to TRBJ1-5, with D possibly being TRBD1 (5 bases). The germline V and J ends were trimmed by 3 bases and 6 bases, with 9 bases remaining between them. CDR3 length: 13 residues. CDR1 and CDR2 from the germline V gene are SGHTA and FQGNSA. The DNA for the CDR3 is TGTGCCAGCAGCTTGGGGGGAAGTCAGCCCCAGCATTTT. Translating gives CASSLGGSQPQHF.

The chain couples TRBV7-9 to TRBJ1-2; 7 bases are shared with TRBD1. Trimming took 2 bases from V and 5 from J; bases not matched to a gene: 8. The length of the CDR3 is 15 residues. From germline, CDR1 is SEHNR and CDR2 FQNEAQ (reference sequence). CDR3 sequence reads: CASSLQGDAGYGYTF. CDR3 bases: TGTGCCAGCAGCTTACAGGGGGACGCCGGGTATGGCTACACCTTC. Full variable domain (outside the CDR3, taken from reference TRBV7-9 and TRBJ1-2): DTGVSQNPRHKITKRGQNVTFRCDPISEHNRLYWYRQTLGQGPEFLTYFQNEAQLEKSRLLSDRFSAERPKGSFSTLEIQRTEQGDSAMYLCASSLQGDAGYGYTFGSGTRLTVV.

This sequence joins TRBV21-1 and TRBJ2-7; TRBD1, the table's D call, lacks a check against the DNA. TRBV21-1 has pseudogene status. This CDR3 is 13 amino acids long. CDR3 residues: CASRRQGPYEQYF. The CDR3, as DNA: TGTGCCAGCCGCCGACAGGGACCCTACGAGCAGTACTTC.

This clone has only one observation. V gene TRBV5-1 combines with J gene TRBJ2-5; TRBD2 agrees at 13 bases. Unmatched junction bases numbered 3, after V lost 3 bases and J lost 1 base. The CDR3 has 16 residues. CDR1 is SGHRS, CDR2 YFSETQ, per germline. CDR3 DNA: TGCGCCAGCAGCTCCGGGACTAGCGGGGTCCAAGAGACCCAGTACTTC. Its protein product is CASSSGTSGVQETQYF.

The gene calls are TRBV9 and TRBJ1-3, with 9 bases lining up with TRBD1. CDR1 SGDLS and CDR2 YYNGEE come from the germline V gene. Germline trimming cut 5 bases from V and 3 bases from J; bases unmatched to any gene: 6. The CDR3 consists of 15 residues. CDR3 sequence reads: CASSQQGAFGNTIYF. In DNA, the CDR3 is TGTGCCAGCAGTCAACAGGGGGCTTTTGGAAACACCATATATTTT.

The rearrangement links TRBV6-5 to TRBJ1-5; the match to TRBD1 covers 8 bases. Germline V CDR1 and CDR2: MNHEY, SVGAGI. The CDR3 consists of 14 residues. The V gene end was trimmed by 8 bases and the J gene end by 4 bases; junction bases not matched to a gene: 7. The CDR3: CASQRQGTNQPQHF. CDR3 in DNA: TGTGCCAGCCAAAGACAGGGGACGAATCAGCCCCAGCATTTT.

This chain uses TRBV10-3 with TRBJ2-7, with D perhaps matching TRBD1 (5 bases). The V end lost 5 bases, the J end lost 9 bases, and 11 bases lay between the germline ends. Germline V lookup: CDR1 ENHRY, CDR2 SYGVKD. This CDR3 spans 11 amino acids. The CDR3 loop is CAISIQGRQYF. CDR3 nucleotides: TGTGCCATCAGTATTCAGGGAAGGCAGTACTTC.

The rearrangement joins TRBV3-1 (or the pseudogene TRBV3-2) to TRBJ1-6; 9 bases align to TRBD1. Unmatched junction bases numbered 3, after V lost 0 bases and J lost 9 bases. Germline CDR1 reads LGHDT; CDR2 reads YNNKEL (reference sequence). The CDR3 loop spans 15 amino acids. CDR3 residues: CASSQEDRGSSPLHF. In nucleotides, the CDR3 is TGTGCCAGCAGCCAAGAAGACAGGGGGTCTTCACCCCTCCACTTT.

The genes are TRBV7-9 and TRBJ1-6, with 11 bases lining up with TRBD1. V trimming: 4 bases; J trimming: 8 bases; junction bases outside the gene matches: 4. Germline values: CDR1 SEHNR, CDR2 FQNEAQ (reference sequence). The CDR3 runs 15 residues. CDR3 DNA: TGTGCCAGCAGCTCGGGACAGGGGGTATATTCACCCCTCCACTTT. Its protein is CASSSGQGVYSPLHF.

The chain carries TRBV5-6 and TRBJ2-1, with TRBD2 matching 9 bases. The CDR3 has 18 residues. V trimming: 0 bases; J trimming: 8 bases; junction bases outside the gene matches: 15. Germline CDR1 SGHDT, CDR2 YYEEEE. CDR3 nucleotide sequence: TGTGCCAGCAGCTTGGGGAGCGGGGGGCCTGGTGCTGGATATGAGCAGTTCTTC. As protein: CASSLGSGGPGAGYEQFF.

The chain carries TRBV27 and TRBJ2-4; 8 bases align to TRBD1. The CDR3 is 14 amino acids. The ends lost 4 bases at V and 9 bases at J; junction bases unmatched: 8. The germline gives CDR1 MNHEY, CDR2 SMNVEV (reference sequence). DNA of the CDR3: TGTGCCAGCAGTTCGACAGGGGATCAGGGCATTCAGTACTTC. It codes for CASSSTGDQGIQYF.

This sequence joins TRBV5-4 and TRBJ2-7; 8 bases are shared with TRBD1. Trimming cost V 2 bases and J 5 bases; bases outside gene matches: 3. There are 13 residues in the CDR3. Germline-derived CDR1 and CDR2 are SGHNT and YYREEE (reference sequence). The chain's CDR3 is CASSLDRGHEQYF. The CDR3 DNA reads TGTGCCAGCAGCTTAGACAGGGGCCACGAGCAGTACTTC. Filled out from reference TRBV5-4 and TRBJ2-7, the complete variable domain reads ETGVTQSPTHLIKTRGQQVTLRCSSQSGHNTVSWYQQALGQGPQFIFQYYREEENGRGNFPPRFSGLQFPNYSSELNVNALELDDSALYLCASSLDRGHEQYFGPGTRLTVT.

This clone was detected once. V gene TRBV3-1 (or the pseudogene TRBV3-2) combines with J gene TRBJ1-1; tentative D call: TRBD1 (6 bases). The CDR3 is made up of 12 amino acids. Germline CDR1 and CDR2: LGHDT and YNNKEL (reference sequence). V lost 4 bases and J 7 bases, leaving 10 bases between the germline ends. In DNA, the CDR3 is TGTGCCAGCAGCCGAACAGGGATTGAAGCTTTCTTT. Translated, it gives CASSRTGIEAFF.

The rearrangement joins TRBV9 to TRBJ2-7; 9 nucleotides match TRBD1. The CDR3 sequence is 14 residues long. After removal of 2 bases from V and 6 bases from J, the junction contained 6 bases not matched to a gene. Germline assignment: CDR1 SGDLS and CDR2 YYNGEE. CDR3 in amino acids: CASSVGTGMSEQYF. CDR3 nucleotide sequence: TGTGCCAGCAGCGTGGGGACAGGGATGTCCGAGCAGTACTTC. Full variable domain (rest looked up from reference TRBV9 and TRBJ2-7): DSGVTQTPKHLITATGQRVTLRCSPRSGDLSVYWYQQSLDQGLQFLIQYYNGEERAKGNILERFSAQQFPDLHSELNLSSLELGDSALYFCASSVGTGMSEQYFGPGTRLTVT.

The chain has TRBV6-5 and TRBJ2-1; no clear D gene. From germline, CDR1 is MNHEY and CDR2 SVGAGI. Trimming cost V 0 bases and J 4 bases, with 10 bases left between them. The CDR3 has 15 amino acids. The CDR3 DNA sequence: TGTGCCAGCAGTTACTCTCCCAGGAATTACAATGAGCAGTTCTTC. This gives the protein CASSYSPRNYNEQFF.

This clone was picked up a small number of times. The same CDR3 arises from other DNA sequences in this sample as well. The chain has TRBV10-1 and TRBJ1-3, with TRBD1 matching over 8 bases. V lost 6 bases to trimming and J lost 2 bases; unmatched junction nucleotides: 6. This CDR3 spans 15 amino acids. Looked up from germline, CDR1 is WNHNN and CDR2 is SYGVQD (reference sequence). The CDR3 loop reads CASSTGTGTGNTIYF. The CDR3 DNA follows: TGCGCCAGCAGCACCGGGACAGGAACTGGAAACACCATATATTTT.

This clone was observed a single time. J is TRBJ1-3 and V is TRBV5-1, with 7 bases that match TRBD1. This CDR3 comprises 14 residues. Per germline, CDR1 SGHRS and CDR2 YFSETQ. V was clipped by 2 bases and J by 3 bases; unmatched bases: 2. The CDR3 reads CASSLTGVGNTIYF. CDR3 coding DNA: TGCGCCAGCAGCTTAACAGGGGTTGGAAACACCATATATTTT.

The chain links TRBV28 to TRBJ2-7; 11 bases fit TRBD1. Germline V lookup: CDR1 MDHEN, CDR2 SYDVKM. This CDR3 region has 15 residues. Trimming removed 4 bases from V and 7 bases from J; junction bases left unmatched: 9. CDR3 loop: CASSSPGQGAREQYF. The CDR3 DNA follows: TGTGCCAGCAGTTCGCCAGGACAGGGGGCTCGGGAGCAGTACTTC. The full variable domain, in which reference TRBV28 and TRBJ2-7 provide the parts outside the CDR3, is DVKVTQSSRYLVKRTGEKVFLECVQDMDHENMFWYRQDPGLGLRLIYFSYDVKMKEKGDIPEGYSVSREKKERFSLILESASTNQTSMYLCASSSPGQGAREQYFGPGTRLTVT.